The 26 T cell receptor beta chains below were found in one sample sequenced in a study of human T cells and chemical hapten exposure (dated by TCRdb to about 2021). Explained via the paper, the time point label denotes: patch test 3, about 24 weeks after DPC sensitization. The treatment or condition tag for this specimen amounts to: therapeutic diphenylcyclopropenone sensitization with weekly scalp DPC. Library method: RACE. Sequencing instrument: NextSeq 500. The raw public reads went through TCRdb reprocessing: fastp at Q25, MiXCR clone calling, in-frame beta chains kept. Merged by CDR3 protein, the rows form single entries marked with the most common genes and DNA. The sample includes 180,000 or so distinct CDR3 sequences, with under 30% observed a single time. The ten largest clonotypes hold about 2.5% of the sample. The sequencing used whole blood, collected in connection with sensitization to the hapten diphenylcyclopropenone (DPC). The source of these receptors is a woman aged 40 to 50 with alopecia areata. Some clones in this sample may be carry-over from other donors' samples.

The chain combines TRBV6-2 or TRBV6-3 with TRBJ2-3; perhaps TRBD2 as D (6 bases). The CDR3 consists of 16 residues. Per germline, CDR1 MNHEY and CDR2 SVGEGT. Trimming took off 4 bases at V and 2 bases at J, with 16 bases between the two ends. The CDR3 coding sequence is TGTGCCAGCAGTTCGGGACTCGAGCTCAACACAGATACGCAGTATTTT. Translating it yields CASSSGLELNTDTQYF.

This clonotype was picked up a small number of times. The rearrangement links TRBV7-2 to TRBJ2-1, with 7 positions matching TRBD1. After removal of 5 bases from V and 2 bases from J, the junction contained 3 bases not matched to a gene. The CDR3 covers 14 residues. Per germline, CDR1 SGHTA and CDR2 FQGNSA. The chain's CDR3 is CASSPGQAYNEQFF. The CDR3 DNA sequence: TGTGCCAGCAGCCCTGGACAGGCCTACAATGAGCAGTTCTTC. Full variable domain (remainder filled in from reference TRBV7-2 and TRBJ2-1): GAGVSQSPSNKVTEKGKDVELRCDPISGHTALYWYRQSLGQGLEFLIYFQGNSAPDKSGLPSDRFSAERTGGSVSTLTIQRTQQEDSAVYLCASSPGQAYNEQFFGPGTRLTVL.

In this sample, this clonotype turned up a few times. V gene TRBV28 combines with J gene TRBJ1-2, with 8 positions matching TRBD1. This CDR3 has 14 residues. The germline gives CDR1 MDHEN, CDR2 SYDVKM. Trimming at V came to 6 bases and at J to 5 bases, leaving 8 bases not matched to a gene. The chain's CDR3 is CASRSGQELYGYTF. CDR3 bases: TGTGCCAGCAGATCGGGACAGGAGCTGTATGGCTACACCTTC.

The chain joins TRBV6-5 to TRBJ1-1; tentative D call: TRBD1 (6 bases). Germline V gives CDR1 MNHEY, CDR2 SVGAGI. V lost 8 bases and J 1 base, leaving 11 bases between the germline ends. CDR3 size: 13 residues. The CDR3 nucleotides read TGTGCCAGCGGGGGCAACCCGAACACTGAAGCTTTCTTT. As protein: CASGGNPNTEAFF.

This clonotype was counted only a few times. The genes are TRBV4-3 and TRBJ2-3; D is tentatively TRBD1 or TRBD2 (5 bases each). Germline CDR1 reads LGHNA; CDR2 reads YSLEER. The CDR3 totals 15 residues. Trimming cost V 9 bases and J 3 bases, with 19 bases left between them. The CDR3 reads CARGDVDHHTDTQYF. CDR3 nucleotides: TGCGCCAGGGGGGACGTGGACCATCATACAGATACGCAGTATTTT.

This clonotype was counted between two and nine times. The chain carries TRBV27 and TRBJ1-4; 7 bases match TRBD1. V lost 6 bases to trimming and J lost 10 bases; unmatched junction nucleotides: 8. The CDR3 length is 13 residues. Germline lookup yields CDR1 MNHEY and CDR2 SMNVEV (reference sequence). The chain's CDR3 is CASRGNRGGKLFF. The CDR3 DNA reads TGTGCCAGCAGAGGGAACAGGGGAGGAAAACTGTTTTTT.

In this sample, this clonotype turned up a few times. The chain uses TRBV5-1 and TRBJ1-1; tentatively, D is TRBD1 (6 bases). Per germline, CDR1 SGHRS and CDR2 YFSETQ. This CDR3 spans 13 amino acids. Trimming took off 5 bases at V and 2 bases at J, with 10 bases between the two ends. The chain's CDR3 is CASRRQDNTEAFF. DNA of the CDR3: TGCGCCAGCAGGAGACAGGATAACACTGAAGCTTTCTTT.

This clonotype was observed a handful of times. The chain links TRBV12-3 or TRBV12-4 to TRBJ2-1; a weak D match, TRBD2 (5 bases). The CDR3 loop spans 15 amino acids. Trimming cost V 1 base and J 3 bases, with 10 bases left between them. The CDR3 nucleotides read TGTGCCAGCAGTTTAGATACTAGAAACTACAATGAGCAGTTCTTC. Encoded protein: CASSLDTRNYNEQFF.

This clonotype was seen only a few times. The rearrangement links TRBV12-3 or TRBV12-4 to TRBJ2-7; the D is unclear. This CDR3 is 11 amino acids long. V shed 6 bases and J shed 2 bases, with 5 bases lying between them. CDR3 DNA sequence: TGTGCCAGCAGGGGTCCCTACGAGCAGTACTTC. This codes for CASRGPYEQYF.

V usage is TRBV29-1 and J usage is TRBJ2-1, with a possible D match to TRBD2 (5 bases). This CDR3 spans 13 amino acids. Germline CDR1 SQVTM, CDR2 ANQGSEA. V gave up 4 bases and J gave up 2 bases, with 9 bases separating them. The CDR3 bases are TGCAGCGTTGGGGCCGGGACCTACAATGAGCAGTTCTTC. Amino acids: CSVGAGTYNEQFF.

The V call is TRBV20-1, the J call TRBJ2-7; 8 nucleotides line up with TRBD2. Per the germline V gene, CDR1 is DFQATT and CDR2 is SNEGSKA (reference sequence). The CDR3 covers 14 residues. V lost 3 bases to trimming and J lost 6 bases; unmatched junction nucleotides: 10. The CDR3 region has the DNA TGCAGTGCTAGGGACCCCGGGAGGGCACGCGAGCAGTACTTC. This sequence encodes CSARDPGRAREQYF.

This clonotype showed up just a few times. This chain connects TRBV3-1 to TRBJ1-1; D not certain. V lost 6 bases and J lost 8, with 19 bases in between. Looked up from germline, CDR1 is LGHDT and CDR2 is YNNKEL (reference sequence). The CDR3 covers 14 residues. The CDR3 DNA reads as TGTGCCAGCAGTCACGACCGGCCACCTCGGGAAGCTTTCTTT. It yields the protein CASSHDRPPREAFF.

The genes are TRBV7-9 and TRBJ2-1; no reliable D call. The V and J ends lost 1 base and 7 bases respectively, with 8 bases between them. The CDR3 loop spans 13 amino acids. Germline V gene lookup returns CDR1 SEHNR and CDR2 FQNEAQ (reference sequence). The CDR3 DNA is TGTGCCAGCAGCTTAGTCGAAGGGAATGAGCAGTTCTTC. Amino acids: CASSLVEGNEQFF.

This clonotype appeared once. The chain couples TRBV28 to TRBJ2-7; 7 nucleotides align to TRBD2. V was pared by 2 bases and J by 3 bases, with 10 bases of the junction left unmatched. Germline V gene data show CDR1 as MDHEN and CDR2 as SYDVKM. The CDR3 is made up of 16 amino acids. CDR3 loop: CASSLIGARGDYEQYF. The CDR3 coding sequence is TGTGCCAGCAGTTTAATTGGGGCACGGGGGGACTACGAGCAGTACTTC.

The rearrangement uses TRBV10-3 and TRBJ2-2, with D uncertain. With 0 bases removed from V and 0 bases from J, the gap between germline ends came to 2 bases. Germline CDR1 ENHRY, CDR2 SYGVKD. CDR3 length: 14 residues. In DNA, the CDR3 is TGTGCCATCAGTGAGTCTTCGAACACCGGGGAGCTGTTTTTT. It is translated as CAISESSNTGELFF.

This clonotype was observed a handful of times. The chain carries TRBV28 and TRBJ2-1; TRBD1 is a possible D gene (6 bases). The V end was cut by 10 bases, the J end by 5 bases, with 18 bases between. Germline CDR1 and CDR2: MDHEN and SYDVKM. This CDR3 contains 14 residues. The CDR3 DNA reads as TGTGCCACCGCTAGGGACACGTGGGACAATGAGCAGTTCTTC. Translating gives CATARDTWDNEQFF.

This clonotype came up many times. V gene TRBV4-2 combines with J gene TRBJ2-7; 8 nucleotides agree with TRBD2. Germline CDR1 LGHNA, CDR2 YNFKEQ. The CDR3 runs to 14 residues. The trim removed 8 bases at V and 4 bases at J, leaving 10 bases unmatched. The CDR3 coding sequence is TGTGCCAGCCGCCCCCAAGCGGGAGAGTACGAGCAGTACTTC. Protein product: CASRPQAGEYEQYF.

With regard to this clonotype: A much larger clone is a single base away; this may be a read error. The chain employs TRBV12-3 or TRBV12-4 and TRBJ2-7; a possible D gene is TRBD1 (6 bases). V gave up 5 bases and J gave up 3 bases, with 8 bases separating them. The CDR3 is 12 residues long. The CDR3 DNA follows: TGTGCCAGCAGTGGGGACAACTACGAGCAGTACTTC. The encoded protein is CASSGDNYEQYF.

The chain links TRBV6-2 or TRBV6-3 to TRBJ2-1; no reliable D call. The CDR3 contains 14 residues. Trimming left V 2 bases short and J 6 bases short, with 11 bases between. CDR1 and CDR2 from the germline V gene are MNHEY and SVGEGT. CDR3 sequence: CASSYGPPSNEQFF. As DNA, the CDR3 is TGTGCCAGCAGTTACGGTCCCCCAAGCAATGAGCAGTTCTTC.

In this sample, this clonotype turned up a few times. CDR3 amino acids: CSGTLGAGELFF. CDR3 nucleotide sequence: TGCAGCGGGACACTTGGCGCCGGGGAGCTGTTTTTT. V is TRBV20-1 and J is TRBJ2-2, with D possibly matching TRBD1 (6 bases). This CDR3 has 12 amino acids. The germline CDR1 and CDR2 sequences are DFQATT and SNEGSKA (reference sequence).

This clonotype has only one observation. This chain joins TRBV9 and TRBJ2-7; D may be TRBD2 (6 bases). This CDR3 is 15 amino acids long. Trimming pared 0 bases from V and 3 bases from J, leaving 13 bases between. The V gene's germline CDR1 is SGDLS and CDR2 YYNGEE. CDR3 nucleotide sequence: TGTGCCAGCAGCGTAGGCGTGGACTATGTCTACGAGCAGTACTTC. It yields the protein CASSVGVDYVYEQYF.

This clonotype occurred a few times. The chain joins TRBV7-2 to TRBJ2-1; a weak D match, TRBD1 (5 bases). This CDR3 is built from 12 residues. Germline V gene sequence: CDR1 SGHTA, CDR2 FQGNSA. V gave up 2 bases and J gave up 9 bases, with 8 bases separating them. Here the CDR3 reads CASSLSRVEQFF. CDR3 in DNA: TGTGCCAGCAGCTTATCCAGGGTTGAGCAGTTCTTC. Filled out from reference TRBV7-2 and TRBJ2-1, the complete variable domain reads GAGVSQSPSNKVTEKGKDVELRCDPISGHTALYWYRQSLGQGLEFLIYFQGNSAPDKSGLPSDRFSAERTGGSVSTLTIQRTQQEDSAVYLCASSLSRVEQFFGPGTRLTVL.

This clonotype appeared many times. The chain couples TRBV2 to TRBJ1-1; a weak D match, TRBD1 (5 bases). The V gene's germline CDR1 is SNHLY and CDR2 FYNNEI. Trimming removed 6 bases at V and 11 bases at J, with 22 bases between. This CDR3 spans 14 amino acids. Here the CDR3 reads CASRGGRDVGAAFF. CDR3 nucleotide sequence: TGTGCCAGCAGGGGAGGCAGGGACGTGGGTGCTGCTTTCTTT.

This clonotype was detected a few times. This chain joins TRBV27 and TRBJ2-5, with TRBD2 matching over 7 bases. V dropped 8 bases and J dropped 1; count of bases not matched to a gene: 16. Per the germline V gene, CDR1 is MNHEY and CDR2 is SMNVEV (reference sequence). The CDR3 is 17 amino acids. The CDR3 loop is CASRRLALGDPQETQYF. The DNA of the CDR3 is TGTGCCAGCCGGAGACTAGCCTTAGGGGACCCCCAAGAGACCCAGTACTTC.

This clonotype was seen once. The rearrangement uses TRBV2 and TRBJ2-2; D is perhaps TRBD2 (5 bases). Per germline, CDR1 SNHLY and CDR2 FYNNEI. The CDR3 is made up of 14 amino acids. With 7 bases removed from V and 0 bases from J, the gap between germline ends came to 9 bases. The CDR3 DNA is TGTGCCAGCATCGAGGGCGCGAACACCGGGGAGCTGTTTTTT. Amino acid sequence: CASIEGANTGELFF. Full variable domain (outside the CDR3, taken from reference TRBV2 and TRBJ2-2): EPEVTQTPSHQVTQMGQEVILRCVPISNHLYFYWYRQILGQKVEFLVSFYNNEISEKSEIFDDQFSVERPDGSNFTLKIRSTKLEDSAMYFCASIEGANTGELFFGEGSRLTVL.

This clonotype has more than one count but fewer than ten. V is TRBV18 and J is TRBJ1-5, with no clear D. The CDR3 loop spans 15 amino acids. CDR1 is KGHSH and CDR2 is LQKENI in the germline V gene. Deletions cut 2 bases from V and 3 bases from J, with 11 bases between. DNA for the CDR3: TGTGCCAGCTCACCAACACAGACTTACAATCAGCCCCAGCATTTT. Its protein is CASSPTQTYNQPQHF.